These 3 T cell receptor beta chains were sequenced from one sample in a study of memory CD4+ T cells and cytomegalovirus serostatus. The sort gate was single viable CD3+CD4+CD8-CD45RO+ cells for memory CD4+ T cells. Repertoires were generated with immunoSEQ multiplex PCR, while TCRdb's copy carries only in-frame clones and drops some. This table has 50,000 or so clones, under 90% appearing once. Sequencing input: memory CD4+ T cells from blood. The receptors come from an adult in good health and CMV-seronegative.

V and J are TRBV30 and TRBJ1-6; the match to TRBD1 covers 9 bases. Germline V CDR1 and CDR2: GTSNPN, SVGIG (reference sequence). Trimming cost V 3 bases and J 7 bases; bases outside gene matches: 4. The CDR3 consists of 14 residues. The DNA for the CDR3 is TGTGCCTGGAGAGCGGACAGGGGAAATTCACCCCTCCACTTT. Amino acids: CAWRADRGNSPLHF.

This sequence joins TRBV28 and TRBJ2-7, with TRBD1 matching over 7 bases. This CDR3 has 15 residues. The J segment lost 3 bases and the V segment lost 6 bases, leaving 11 bases of the junction unmatched. Germline CDR1 MDHEN, CDR2 SYDVKM. The CDR3 DNA sequence: TGTGCCAGCAGGGTTCCGACAGGGTTGGGCTACGAGCAGTACTTC. Its translation is CASRVPTGLGYEQYF.

The CDR3 DNA sequence: TGTGCCAGCAGCTTGGAGGGCCAGAGAACCTATGGCTACACCTTC. This gives the protein CASSLEGQRTYGYTF. The V and J genes are TRBV5-5 and TRBJ1-2; D is unresolved. The CDR3 spans 15 residues. Trimming shortened V by 0 bases and J by 4 bases, and 13 bases separated the two germline ends. CDR1 and CDR2 from the germline V gene are SGHKS and YYEKEE (reference sequence).